This T cell receptor (beta chain) comes out of a study of cytomegalovirus exposure and HLA in healthy donors. For the study at large: Early on, a data release was issued that held 65 million to 100 million unique TCRs from HLA-typed donors.

CDR3 length: 11 residues. PCR amplification relied on 60 Vbeta primers (plus 13 Jbeta primers). Original processing methods: A later analysis counted approximately 80 million unique TCR beta chains, around 10 million shared. Clones were sequenced by immunoSEQ multiplex PCR, and TCRdb holds only the in-frame ones, with some missing. That table supplies the V and J calls and clone size; D and trimming were determined from the DNA. The table records some 200,000 clones, 70% to 85% of them present only once. The count of this clone is one. The receptor was derived from a boy aged 2 to 10 in good health and CMV-seronegative. Sequencing input: PBMCs. The chain combines TRBV5-3 with TRBJ1-2; no clear D. TRBV5-3 is an ORF for which the function is uncertain. The CDR3 loop is CARWEGYGYTF. Here the CDR3 DNA reads TGTGCTCGGTGGGAGGGCTATGGCTACACCTTC.